Shown below are 9 T cell receptor beta chains from a single sample sequenced in a study of response to subunit inactivated influenza vaccine (dated by TCRdb to between 2017 and 2018). Library preparation used RT-PCR. The run used an Illumina HiSeq 2500. TCRdb trimmed the raw reads at Q25, called clones with MiXCR and kept productive beta chains. Every CDR3 protein is listed once, alongside the most common genes and DNA of its rows. Here the sample has 500,000 to 600,000 distinct CDR3 sequences; approximately 16% occur a single time. Approximately 3% of the sample is held by the ten biggest clonotypes. Sequenced material: CD4+ T cells sorted from PBMCs, taken less than 25 months after vaccination. All receptors derive from a man aged 50-75 years who received an inactivated influenza vaccine. Donor details come from another sample of the same person, matched by shared clones.

The rearrangement links TRBV5-1 to TRBJ2-7; D may correspond to TRBD1 or TRBD2 (6 bases each). V gave up 4 bases and J gave up 4 bases, with 18 bases separating them. CDR3 length: 15 amino acids. CDR1 SGHRS and CDR2 YFSETQ come from the germline V gene. Here the CDR3 reads CASSLSGGILYEQYF. CDR3 in DNA: TGCGCCAGCAGCCTTTCCGGGGGCATACTTTACGAGCAGTACTTC. The whole variable domain, remainder taken from reference TRBV5-1 and TRBJ2-7, is KAGVTQTPRYLIKTRGQQVTLSCSPISGHRSVSWYQQTPGQGLQFLFEYFSETQRNKGNFPGRFSGRQFSNSRSEMNVSTLELGDSALYLCASSLSGGILYEQYFGPGTRLTVT.

This clonotype showed up just a few times. The chain links TRBV2 to TRBJ2-7, with 7 bases identical to TRBD1. V was clipped by 6 bases and J by 2 bases; unmatched bases: 4. There are 13 residues in the CDR3. Germline V gene lookup returns CDR1 SNHLY and CDR2 FYNNEI. The DNA for the CDR3 is TGTGCCAGCAGGTATGGGACAGCCTACGAGCAGTACTTC. Encoded protein: CASRYGTAYEQYF.

This clonotype was seen ten or more times. The V call is TRBV11-1, the J call TRBJ1-1, with D tentatively TRBD1 (5 bases). The CDR3 is made up of 16 amino acids. Germline V gene sequence: CDR1 SGHAT, CDR2 FQDESV (reference sequence). Trimming stripped 1 base from V and 1 base from J, with 13 bases between. The CDR3 coding sequence is TGTGCCAGCAGCTTAGTATTTGGGGGTTCGAACACTGAAGCTTTCTTT. Translation: CASSLVFGGSNTEAFF.

This clonotype has just a few counts. CDR3 residues: CASSQVTESYEQYF. CDR3 in DNA: TGTGCCAGCAGCCAAGTCACAGAATCCTACGAGCAGTACTTC. The chain employs TRBV4-2 and TRBJ2-7, with D uncertain. V was pared by 1 base and J by 1 base, with 8 bases between. Germline loops: CDR1 LGHNA, CDR2 YNFKEQ. This CDR3 has 14 residues.

The chain employs TRBV20-1 and TRBJ2-1, with 11 bases matching TRBD2. This CDR3 is built from 19 residues. Germline CDR1 and CDR2: DFQATT and SNEGSKA (reference sequence). V lost 0 bases, J lost 4 bases, and 14 bases stayed unmatched. This CDR3 reads CSARDTGLAAIRLYNEQFF. The CDR3 DNA follows: TGCAGTGCTAGAGATACGGGACTAGCGGCAATACGTCTTTACAATGAGCAGTTCTTC.

This clonotype was counted many times. In DNA, the CDR3 is TGTGCCAGCAGTTTGGGGCTAGTAAGTGAGACCCAGTACTTC. This translates into CASSLGLVSETQYF. The rearrangement uses TRBV12-3 or TRBV12-4 and TRBJ2-5; tentatively, D is TRBD1 (5 bases). V lost 3 bases and J lost 5, with 13 bases in between. The CDR3 spans 14 residues.

The chain carries TRBV20-1 and TRBJ2-7; TRBD2 agrees at 10 bases. Germline CDR1 is DFQATT and CDR2 is SNEGSKA (reference sequence). With 6 bases clipped from V and 2 bases from J, the junction kept 19 bases outside the gene matches. The CDR3 is made up of 18 amino acids. CDR3 coding DNA: TGCAGTGCCGGCCGGACTAGCGGCAACCTTGATAAACCCTACGAGCAGTACTTC. This gives the protein CSAGRTSGNLDKPYEQYF.

This chain links TRBV28 with TRBJ1-2; 7 nucleotides line up with TRBD1. Unmatched junction bases numbered 6, after V lost 2 bases and J lost 6 bases. The CDR3 consists of 14 residues. The germline V gene encodes CDR1 MDHEN and CDR2 SYDVKM. CDR3 bases: TGTGCCAGCAGTTTAGCCGGGACAGAAAATGGCTACACCTTC. Encoded protein: CASSLAGTENGYTF.

The chain joins TRBV20-1 to TRBJ2-6; D is unresolved. Germline V gene data show CDR1 as DFQATT and CDR2 as SNEGSKA (reference sequence). The CDR3 runs to 18 residues. V dropped 0 bases and J dropped 0 bases, with 15 bases sitting between them. Here the CDR3 DNA reads TGCAGTGCTAGAGATATTATGCGGCCCTACTCTGGGGCCAACGTCCTGACTTTC. Translation gives CSARDIMRPYSGANVLTF.